This record covers a single TCR beta chain. This entry comes from a study of blood T cell repertoires in COVID-19. Study background: In each case, the material was cDNA or gDNA derived from T cells, B-cell-depleted T cells, or PBMCs.

The method was immunoSEQ multiplex PCR; TCRdb's version includes in-frame clones alone and lacks a portion of them. The data hold approximately 340,000 clones, with roughly 90% observed a single time. Clinical history as reported by participants underpinned cohort assignment. A COVID-19 case had been met by exposed participants during the 2 weeks before study entry. CDR3 length: 17 amino acids. The V and J ends lost 5 bases and 0 bases, in that order; junction bases with no gene match: 11. Germline CDR1 reads LNHDA; CDR2 reads SQIVND (reference sequence). The J gene is TRBJ2-7, the V gene TRBV19; 9 positions agree with TRBD1. This receptor was identified in a woman aged 40 to 50 who had been exposed to COVID-19. Material for sequencing was PBMCs or T cells enriched from blood (not recorded which). The CDR3 reads CASSEILGTGSSYEQYF. CDR3 nucleotides: TGTGCCAGTAGTGAAATTTTAGGGACAGGGAGCTCCTACGAGCAGTACTTC.